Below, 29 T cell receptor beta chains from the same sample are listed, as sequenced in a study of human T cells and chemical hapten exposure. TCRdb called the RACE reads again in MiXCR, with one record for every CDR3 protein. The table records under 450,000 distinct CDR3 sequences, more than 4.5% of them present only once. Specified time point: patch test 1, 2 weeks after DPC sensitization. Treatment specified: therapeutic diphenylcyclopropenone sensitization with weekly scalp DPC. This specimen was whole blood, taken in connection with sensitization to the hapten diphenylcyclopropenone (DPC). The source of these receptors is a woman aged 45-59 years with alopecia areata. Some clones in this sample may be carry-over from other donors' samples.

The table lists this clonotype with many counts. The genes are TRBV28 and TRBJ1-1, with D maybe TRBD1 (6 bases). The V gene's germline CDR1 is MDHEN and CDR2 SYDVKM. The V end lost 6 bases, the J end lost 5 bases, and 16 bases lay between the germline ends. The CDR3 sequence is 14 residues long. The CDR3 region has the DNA TGTGCCAGCAGATTTACAGGAGGGGGGACTGAAGCTTTCTTT. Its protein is CASRFTGGGTEAFF.

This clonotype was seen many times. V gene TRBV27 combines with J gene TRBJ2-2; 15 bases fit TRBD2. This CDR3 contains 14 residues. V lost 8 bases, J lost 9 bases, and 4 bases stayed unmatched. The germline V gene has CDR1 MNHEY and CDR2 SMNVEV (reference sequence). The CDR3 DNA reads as TGTGCCAGCGGACTAGCGGGAGGGTGGTGGGAGCTGTTTTTT. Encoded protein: CASGLAGGWWELFF.

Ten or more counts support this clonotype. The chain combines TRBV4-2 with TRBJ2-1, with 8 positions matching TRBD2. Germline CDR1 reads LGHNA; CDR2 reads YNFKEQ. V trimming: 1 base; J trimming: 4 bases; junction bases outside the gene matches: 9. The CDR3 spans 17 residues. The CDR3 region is CASSQVIRGGLYNEQFF. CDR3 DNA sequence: TGTGCCAGCAGCCAAGTTATCCGGGGGGGTCTGTACAATGAGCAGTTCTTC.

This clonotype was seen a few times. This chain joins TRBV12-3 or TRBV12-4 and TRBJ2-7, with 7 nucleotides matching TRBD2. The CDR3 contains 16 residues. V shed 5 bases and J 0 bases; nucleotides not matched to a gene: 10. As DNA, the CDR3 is TGTGCCAGCAGTCCTCAGACTAGCCCCAGCTCCTACGAGCAGTACTTC. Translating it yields CASSPQTSPSSYEQYF.

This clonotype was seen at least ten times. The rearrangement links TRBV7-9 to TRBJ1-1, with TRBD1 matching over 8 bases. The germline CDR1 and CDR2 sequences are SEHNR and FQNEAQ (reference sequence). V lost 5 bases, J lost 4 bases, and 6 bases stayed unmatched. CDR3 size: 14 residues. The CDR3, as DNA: TGTGCCAGCAGCCTACAGGACAGGGTCACTGAAGCTTTCTTT. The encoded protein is CASSLQDRVTEAFF.

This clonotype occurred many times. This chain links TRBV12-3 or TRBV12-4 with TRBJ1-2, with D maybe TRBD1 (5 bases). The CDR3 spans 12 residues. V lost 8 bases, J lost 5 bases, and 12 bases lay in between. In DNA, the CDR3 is TGTGCCAGCGGGGACCCAGGGTATGGCTACACCTTC. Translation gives CASGDPGYGYTF.

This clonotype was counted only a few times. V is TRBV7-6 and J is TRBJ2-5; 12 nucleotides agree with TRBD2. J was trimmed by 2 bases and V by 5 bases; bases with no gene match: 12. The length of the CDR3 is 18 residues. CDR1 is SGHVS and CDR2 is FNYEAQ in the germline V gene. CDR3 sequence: CASSITSGGPDLQETQYF. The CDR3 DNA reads TGTGCCAGCAGCATTACTAGCGGGGGGCCGGACCTTCAAGAGACCCAGTACTTC. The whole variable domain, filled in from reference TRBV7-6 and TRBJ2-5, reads GAGVSQSPRYKVTKRGQDVALRCDPISGHVSLYWYRQALGQGPEFLTYFNYEAQQDKSGLPNDRFSAERPEGSISTLTIQRTEQRDSAMYRCASSITSGGPDLQETQYFGPGTRLLVL.

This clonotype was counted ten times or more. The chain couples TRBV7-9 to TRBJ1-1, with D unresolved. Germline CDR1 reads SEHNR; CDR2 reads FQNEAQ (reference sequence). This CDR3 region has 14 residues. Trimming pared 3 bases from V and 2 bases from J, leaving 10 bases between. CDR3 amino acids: CASSFVGDNTEAFF. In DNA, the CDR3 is TGTGCCAGCAGCTTCGTAGGTGATAACACTGAAGCTTTCTTT.

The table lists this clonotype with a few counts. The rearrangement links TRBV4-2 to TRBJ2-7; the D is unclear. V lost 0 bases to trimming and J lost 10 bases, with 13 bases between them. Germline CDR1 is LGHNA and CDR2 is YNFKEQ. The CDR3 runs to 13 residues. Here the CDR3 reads CASSQDNTQLQYF. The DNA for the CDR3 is TGTGCCAGCAGCCAAGACAATACACAACTTCAGTACTTC.

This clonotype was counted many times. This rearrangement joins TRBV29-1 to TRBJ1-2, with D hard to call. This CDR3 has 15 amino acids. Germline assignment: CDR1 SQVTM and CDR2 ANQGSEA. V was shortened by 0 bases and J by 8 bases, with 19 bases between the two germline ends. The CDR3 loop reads CSVEDLGREFKGYTF. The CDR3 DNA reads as TGCAGCGTTGAAGATCTGGGGAGGGAGTTTAAGGGCTACACCTTC.

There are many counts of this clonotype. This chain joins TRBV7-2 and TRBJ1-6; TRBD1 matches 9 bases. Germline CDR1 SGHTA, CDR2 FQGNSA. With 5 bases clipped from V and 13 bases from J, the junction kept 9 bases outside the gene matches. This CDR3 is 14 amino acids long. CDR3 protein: CASSARTGERPLHF. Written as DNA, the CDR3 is TGTGCCAGCAGCGCCAGGACAGGGGAAAGGCCCCTCCACTTT.

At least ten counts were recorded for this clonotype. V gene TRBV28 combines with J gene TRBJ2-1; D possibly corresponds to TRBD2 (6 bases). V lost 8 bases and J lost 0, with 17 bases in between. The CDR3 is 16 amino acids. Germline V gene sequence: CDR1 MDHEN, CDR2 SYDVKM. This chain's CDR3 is CASLPLAVSSYNEQFF. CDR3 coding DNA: TGTGCCAGCCTTCCATTAGCGGTTAGCTCCTACAATGAGCAGTTCTTC.

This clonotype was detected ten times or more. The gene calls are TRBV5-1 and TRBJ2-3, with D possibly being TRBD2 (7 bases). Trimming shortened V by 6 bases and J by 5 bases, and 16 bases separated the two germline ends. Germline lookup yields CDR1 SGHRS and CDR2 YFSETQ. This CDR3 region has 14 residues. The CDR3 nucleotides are TGCGCCAGCAACTGGGGGGGCCGGGGAGATACGCAGTATTTT. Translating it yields CASNWGGRGDTQYF. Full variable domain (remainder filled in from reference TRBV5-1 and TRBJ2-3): KAGVTQTPRYLIKTRGQQVTLSCSPISGHRSVSWYQQTPGQGLQFLFEYFSETQRNKGNFPGRFSGRQFSNSRSEMNVSTLELGDSALYLCASNWGGRGDTQYFGPGTRLTVL.

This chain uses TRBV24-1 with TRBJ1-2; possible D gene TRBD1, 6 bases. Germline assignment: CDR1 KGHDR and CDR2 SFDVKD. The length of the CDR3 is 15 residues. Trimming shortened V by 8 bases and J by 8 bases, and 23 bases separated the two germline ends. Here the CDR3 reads CATNPPPRTAYGYTF. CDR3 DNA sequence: TGTGCCACCAACCCGCCCCCTCGGACAGCTTACGGCTACACCTTC.

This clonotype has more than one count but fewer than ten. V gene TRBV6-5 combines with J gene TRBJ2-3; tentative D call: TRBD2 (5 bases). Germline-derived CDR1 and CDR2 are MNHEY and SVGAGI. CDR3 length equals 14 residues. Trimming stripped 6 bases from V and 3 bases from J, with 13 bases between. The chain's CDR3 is CASRPPRRTDTQYF. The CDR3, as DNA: TGTGCCAGCAGGCCACCGAGGAGGACAGATACGCAGTATTTT.

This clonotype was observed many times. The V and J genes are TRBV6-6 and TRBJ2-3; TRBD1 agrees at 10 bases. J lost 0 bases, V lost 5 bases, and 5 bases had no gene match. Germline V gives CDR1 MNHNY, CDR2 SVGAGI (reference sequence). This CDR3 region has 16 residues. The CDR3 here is CASSLDRGRSTDTQYF. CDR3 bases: TGTGCCAGCAGTCTCGACAGGGGGCGAAGCACAGATACGCAGTATTTT.

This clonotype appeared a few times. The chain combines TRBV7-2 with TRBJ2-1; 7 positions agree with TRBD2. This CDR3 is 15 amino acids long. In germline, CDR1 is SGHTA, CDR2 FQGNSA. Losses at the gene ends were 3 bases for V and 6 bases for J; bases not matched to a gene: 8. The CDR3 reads CASSFADTSANEQFF. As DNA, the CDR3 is TGTGCCAGCAGCTTCGCCGATACTAGCGCCAATGAGCAGTTCTTC.

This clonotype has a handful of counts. CDR3 residues: CSAPTPGTSNQPQHF. The CDR3, as DNA: TGCAGTGCGCCCACCCCGGGGACTAGCAATCAGCCCCAGCATTTT. The V gene is TRBV20-1, the J gene TRBJ1-5; possible D gene TRBD1, 5 bases. Trimming pared 6 bases from V and 0 bases from J, leaving 15 bases between. The CDR3 is 15 amino acids. The V gene's germline CDR1 is DFQATT and CDR2 SNEGSKA (reference sequence).

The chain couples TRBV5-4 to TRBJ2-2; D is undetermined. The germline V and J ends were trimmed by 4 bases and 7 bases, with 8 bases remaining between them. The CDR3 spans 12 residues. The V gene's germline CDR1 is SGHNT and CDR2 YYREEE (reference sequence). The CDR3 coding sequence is TGTGCCAGCAGCGTTGCAGGCGGGGAGCTGTTTTTT. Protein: CASSVAGGELFF. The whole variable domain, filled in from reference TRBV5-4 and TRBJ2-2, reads ETGVTQSPTHLIKTRGQQVTLRCSSQSGHNTVSWYQQALGQGPQFIFQYYREEENGRGNFPPRFSGLQFPNYSSELNVNALELDDSALYLCASSVAGGELFFGEGSRLTVL.

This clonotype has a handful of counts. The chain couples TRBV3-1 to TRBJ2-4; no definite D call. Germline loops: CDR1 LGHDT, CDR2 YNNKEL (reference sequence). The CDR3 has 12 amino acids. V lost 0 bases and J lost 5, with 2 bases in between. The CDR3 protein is CASSQDQNIQYF. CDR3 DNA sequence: TGTGCCAGCAGCCAAGACCAAAACATTCAGTACTTC.

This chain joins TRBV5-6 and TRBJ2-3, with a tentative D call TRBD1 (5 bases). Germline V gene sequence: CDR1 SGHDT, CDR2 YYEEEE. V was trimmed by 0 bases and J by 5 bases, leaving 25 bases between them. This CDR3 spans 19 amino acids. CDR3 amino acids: CASSLVGVNPTANGDTQYF. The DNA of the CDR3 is TGTGCCAGCAGCTTGGTGGGCGTTAACCCGACAGCTAATGGAGATACGCAGTATTTT.

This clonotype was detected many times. Here the CDR3 reads CASSSGQGVGEQYF. The CDR3 DNA is TGTGCCAGCAGTTCGGGACAGGGAGTCGGCGAGCAGTACTTC. The V gene is TRBV27, the J gene TRBJ2-7; 9 nucleotides line up with TRBD1. The CDR3 extends over 14 amino acids. The germline V gene encodes CDR1 MNHEY and CDR2 SMNVEV (reference sequence). J lost 6 bases, V lost 4 bases, and 7 bases had no gene match.

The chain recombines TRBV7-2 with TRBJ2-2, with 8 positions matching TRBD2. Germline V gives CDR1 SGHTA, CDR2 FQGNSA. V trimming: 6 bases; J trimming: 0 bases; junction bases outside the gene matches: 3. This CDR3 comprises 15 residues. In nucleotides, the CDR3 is TGTGCCAGCAGTCATAGCGGGGCGAACACCGGGGAGCTGTTTTTT. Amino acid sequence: CASSHSGANTGELFF.

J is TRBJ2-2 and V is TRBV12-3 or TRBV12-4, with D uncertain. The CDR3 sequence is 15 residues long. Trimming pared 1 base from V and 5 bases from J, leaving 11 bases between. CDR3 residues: CASSLEAGRTGELFF. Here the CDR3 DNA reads TGTGCCAGCAGTTTAGAGGCAGGACGAACCGGGGAGCTGTTTTTT.

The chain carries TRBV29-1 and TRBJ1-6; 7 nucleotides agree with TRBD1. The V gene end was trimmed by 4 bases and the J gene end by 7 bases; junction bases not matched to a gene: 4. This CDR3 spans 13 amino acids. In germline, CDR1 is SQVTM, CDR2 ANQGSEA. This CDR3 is CSVATGSNSPLHF. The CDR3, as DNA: TGCAGCGTTGCGACAGGGAGCAATTCACCCCTCCACTTT.

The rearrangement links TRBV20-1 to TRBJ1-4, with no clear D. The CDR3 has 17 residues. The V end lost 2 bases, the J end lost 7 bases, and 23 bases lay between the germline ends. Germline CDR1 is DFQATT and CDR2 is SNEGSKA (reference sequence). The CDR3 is CSARNFMQASRSEKLFF. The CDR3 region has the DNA TGCAGTGCTAGAAACTTTATGCAGGCCTCTAGGAGTGAAAAACTGTTTTTT.

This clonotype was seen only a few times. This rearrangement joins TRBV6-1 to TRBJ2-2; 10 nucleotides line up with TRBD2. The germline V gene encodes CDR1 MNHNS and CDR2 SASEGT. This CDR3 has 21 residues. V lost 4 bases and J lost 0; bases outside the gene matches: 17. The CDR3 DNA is TGTGCCAGCAGTGCCCATCTAGCGGGAGTCCCAATGTTCGCGAACACCGGGGAGCTGTTTTTT. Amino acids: CASSAHLAGVPMFANTGELFF.

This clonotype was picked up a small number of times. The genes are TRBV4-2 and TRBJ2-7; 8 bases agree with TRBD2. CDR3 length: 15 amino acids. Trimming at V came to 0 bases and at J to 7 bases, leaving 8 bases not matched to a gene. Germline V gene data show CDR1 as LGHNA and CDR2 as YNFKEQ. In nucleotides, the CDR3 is TGTGCCAGCAGCCAAGACGGGGGGGCCTTGAGAGAGCAGTACTTC. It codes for CASSQDGGALREQYF.

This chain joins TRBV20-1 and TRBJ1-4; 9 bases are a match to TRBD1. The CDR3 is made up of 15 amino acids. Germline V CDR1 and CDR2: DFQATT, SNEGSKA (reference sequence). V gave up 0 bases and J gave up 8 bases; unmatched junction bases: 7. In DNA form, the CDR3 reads TGCAGTGCTAGAGAGCCGGGACAGGGAAGAGAAAAACTGTTTTTT. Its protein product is CSAREPGQGREKLFF.